The 9 T cell receptor beta chains below come from one sample, sequenced in a study of blood T cells in healthy people across ages. For the second PCR, which ran for 7 to 11 cycles, a sample-barcoded 5' primer and a J-beta primer mix were used. Each CDR3 protein gets one entry after TCRdb re-called the 5' RACE reads with MiXCR. This sample has under 800,000 distinct CDR3 sequences; roughly two fifths occur once, and the top ten carry 20% to 25%. Sequencing input: blood. These receptor sequences come from a woman aged 55-69 years in good health.

Comments on this clonotype: The junction departs from the called germline gene at one end, perhaps through a read error. The chain has TRBV6-2 or TRBV6-3 and TRBJ2-1; D ambiguous. The CDR3 sequence is 12 residues long. Germline loops: CDR1 MNHEY, CDR2 SVGEGT. The CDR3 DNA is TGTGCCAGCAGTAAGACCTACAATGAGCAGTTGTTC. Translation: CASSKTYNEQLF.

Concerning this clonotype: A much larger clone is a single base away; this may be a read error. The chain joins TRBV20-1 to TRBJ2-1; possible D gene TRBD1, 6 bases. The CDR3 has 11 residues. The germline V gene has CDR1 DFQATT and CDR2 SNEGSKA (reference sequence). Between the trimmed V and J ends, which lost 4 bases and 10 bases, there was a span of 11 bases. CDR3: CSAIQGYEQFF. CDR3 nucleotides: TGCAGTGCTATACAGGGCTACGAGCAGTTCTTC.

The CDR3 region is CSASPTPDRGGQPQHF. CDR3 bases: TGCAGTGCTAGCCCTACCCCCGACAGGGGTGGCCAGCCCCAGCATTTT. The chain combines TRBV20-1 with TRBJ1-5, with 8 bases aligning to TRBD1. The CDR3 loop spans 16 amino acids. V trimming: 3 bases; J trimming: 7 bases; junction bases outside the gene matches: 14. Looked up from germline, CDR1 is DFQATT and CDR2 is SNEGSKA (reference sequence).

V is TRBV20-1 and J is TRBJ1-1, with a tentative D call TRBD1 (5 bases). From germline, CDR1 is DFQATT and CDR2 SNEGSKA (reference sequence). The CDR3 length is 14 residues. Trimming took off 1 base at V and 6 bases at J, with 15 bases between the two ends. Here the CDR3 reads CSARVGKRGSEAFF. CDR3 in DNA: TGCAGTGCTAGAGTGGGTAAAAGGGGATCTGAAGCTTTCTTT.

In this sample, this clonotype turned up a few times. The gene calls are TRBV21-1 and TRBJ2-5. TRBV21-1 has pseudogene status. The CDR3 has 16 residues. The CDR3 nucleotides read TGTGCCAGCAGCAAAGCCGGACGTCTGCGACAAGAGACCCAGTACTTC. The encoded protein is CASSKAGRLRQETQYF.

The chain uses TRBV5-1 and TRBJ2-5, with 7 bases matching TRBD2. The CDR3 extends over 15 amino acids. Unmatched junction bases numbered 11, after V lost 6 bases and J lost 3 bases. CDR1 is SGHRS, CDR2 YFSETQ, per germline. The CDR3 loop is CASTDAGTTEETQYF. The CDR3 DNA sequence: TGCGCCAGCACCGATGCCGGGACTACAGAAGAGACCCAGTACTTC. Variable domain in full (rest from reference TRBV5-1 and TRBJ2-5): KAGVTQTPRYLIKTRGQQVTLSCSPISGHRSVSWYQQTPGQGLQFLFEYFSETQRNKGNFPGRFSGRQFSNSRSEMNVSTLELGDSALYLCASTDAGTTEETQYFGPGTRLLVL.

Concerning this clonotype itself: Being one base from a much bigger clone, this may be a read error. This sequence joins TRBV4-2 and TRBJ2-5; D is unresolved. The J call may be wrong; the DNA end is better matched by TRBJ2-7. This CDR3 has 13 amino acids. Germline values: CDR1 LGHNA, CDR2 YNFKEQ. The CDR3 nucleotides read TGTGCCAGCGGCCAAGATCTCAGCTACGAGCAGTACTTC. Protein sequence: CASGQDLSYEQYF.

This chain joins TRBV20-1 and TRBJ2-7; 7 nucleotides line up with TRBD2. Trimming removed 6 bases from V and 5 bases from J; junction bases left unmatched: 13. Germline CDR1 is DFQATT and CDR2 is SNEGSKA (reference sequence). The CDR3 runs to 14 residues. The CDR3 sequence is CSANGAGAENEQYF. The CDR3 DNA follows: TGCAGTGCGAACGGGGCGGGAGCGGAAAACGAGCAGTACTTC.

V is TRBV6-2 or TRBV6-3 and J is TRBJ2-7; unclear D gene. Looked up from germline, CDR1 is MNHEY and CDR2 is SVGEGT. Trimming removed 0 bases at V and 2 bases at J, with 8 bases between. CDR3 size: 14 residues. CDR3 loop: CASSYSSEAYEQYF. CDR3 in DNA: TGTGCCAGCAGTTACTCGAGCGAGGCCTACGAGCAGTACTTC.